This T cell receptor beta chain was sequenced in a study of T cells in localized non-small cell lung cancer. Study findings and constraints: Highest T cell clonality was seen in uninvolved adjacent lung, surpassing that measured in tumor.

As regards this clone: Its antigen is as yet unknown.

Libraries were prepared by immunoSEQ multiplex PCR; TCRdb keeps only in-frame clonotypes and omits some of them. The table records 50,000 to 60,000 clones, roughly 75% of them present only once. After removal of 6 bases from V and 0 bases from J, the junction contained 12 bases not matched to a gene. This CDR3 has 17 residues. Germline V gene sequence: CDR1 MDHEN, CDR2 SYDVKM. This TCR was sampled from a woman aged 35-75 years with stage II lung adenocarcinoma. Sequencing was performed on PBMCs, taken before any cancer treatment. The gene calls are TRBV28 and TRBJ1-1, with 8 bases that match TRBD1. CDR3 nucleotide sequence: TGTGCCAGCAGGCTGGCCTCGGGACAGGCGATGAACACTGAAGCTTTCTTT. Translating it yields CASRLASGQAMNTEAFF.